This TCR beta chain was identified in a study of identifying expanded T cells in peripheral blood. The germline CDR1 and CDR2 sequences are SGHRS and YFSETQ. The V segment lost 0 bases and the J segment 6 bases; nucleotides outside the gene matches: 5. There are 15 residues in the CDR3. The protocol was immunoSEQ multiplex PCR, while the TCRdb copy is restricted to in-frame clones and leaves out a portion. The sample consists of more than 90,000 clones, roughly nine tenths of them appearing once. Healthy donors had no documented immune events, such as infections, while sampled. Specimen: blood. This sequence originates from a person between 18 and 70 years old in good health. The chain couples TRBV5-1 to TRBJ2-2; 7 nucleotides align to TRBD2. The chain's CDR3 is CASSLVYGRSGELFF. The CDR3 region has the DNA TGCGCCAGCAGCTTGGTTTACGGGAGGTCCGGGGAGCTGTTTTTT.